One sample yielded the 27 T cell receptor beta chains listed below, sequenced in a study of blood T cells in healthy people across ages (dated by TCRdb to between 2015 and 2017). Libraries were made using 5' RACE. The instrument was an Illumina HiSeq 2500. The second PCR ran for roughly 7 to 11 cycles and used a J-beta primer mix along with a sample-barcoded 5' primer. Using fastp at Q25 and MiXCR, TCRdb reprocessed the public reads and kept productive beta chains. Rows are unified per CDR3 protein, each entry keeping the most common DNA and genes. The sample table holds under 1,000,000 distinct CDR3 sequences, of which roughly 34% were seen once. The ten top clones hold roughly 13% of the sample. Sequencing was carried out using blood. These receptors all come from a man between 18 and 35 years old in good health.

This clonotype was seen many times. A much larger clone lies one base from this, so it may be a read error. The J gene is TRBJ2-1, the V gene TRBV4-2, with D possibly being TRBD2 (5 bases). CDR3 size: 16 residues. Trimming stripped 4 bases from V and 0 bases from J, with 13 bases between. Germline V gene sequence: CDR1 LGHNA, CDR2 YNFKEQ. CDR3 protein: CASSPLPGSSYNEQFF. The CDR3 DNA sequence: TGTGCCAGCAGCCCGCTACCGGGGAGCTCCTACAATGAGCAGTTCTTC.

Ten or more counts support this clonotype. The chain uses TRBV29-1 and TRBJ2-1; TRBD2 aligns across 12 bases. The V gene's germline CDR1 is SQVTM and CDR2 ANQGSEA. This CDR3 spans 13 amino acids. This CDR3 reads CLAGGPFYNEQFF. CDR3 sequence (DNA): TGCCTAGCGGGGGGGCCTTTCTACAATGAGCAGTTCTTC.

As to this clonotype: At one end, the junction sequence differs from germline, possibly due to a read error. Here the CDR3 DNA reads TGCGGCGTTGAAGACAGGTCATATGGCTACACCTTC. Its protein product is CGVEDRSYGYTF. The genes are TRBV29-1 and TRBJ1-2; tentative D call: TRBD1 (6 bases). Germline CDR1 SQVTM, CDR2 ANQGSEA. The CDR3 is 12 amino acids.

In this sample, this clonotype turned up a few times. Its ends do not fully match the called genes, so a read error is possible. This chain connects TRBV12-3 or TRBV12-4 to TRBJ2-2, with D perhaps matching TRBD1 or TRBD2 (6 bases each). This CDR3 contains 17 residues. CDR3 nucleotides: TGTGCCAACAGTTTAGGGGGGTACTTCGTCGCCCCCGGGGAGCTGTTTTTT. Protein: CANSLGGYFVAPGELFF.

Only one count was recorded for this clonotype. This may be a read error: a much more frequent sequence differs by one nucleotide. Given the absence of the conserved phenylalanine or tryptophan at the CDR3 end, a read error is likely. V is TRBV20-1 and J is TRBJ1-2; D might be TRBD1 (5 bases). Germline V lookup: CDR1 DFQATT, CDR2 SNEGSKA (reference sequence). The V and J ends lost 3 bases and 2 bases respectively, with 19 bases between them. The length of the CDR3 is 16 residues. The CDR3 sequence is CSARGDGREKNYGYTL. CDR3 sequence (DNA): TGCAGTGCTAGGGGGGACGGTAGGGAAAAAAACTATGGCTACACCTTA.

This clonotype was counted at least ten times. V and J are TRBV12-3 or TRBV12-4 and TRBJ2-3, with D possibly matching TRBD2 (5 bases). The CDR3 contains 14 residues. V was pared by 6 bases and J by 2 bases, with 12 bases between. As DNA, the CDR3 is TGTGCCAGCAGCTCGGAGGTCATCACAGATACGCAGTATTTT. Translation gives CASSSEVITDTQYF.

V and J are TRBV5-1 and TRBJ2-5, with D maybe TRBD1 (6 bases). The DNA end favors TRBJ2-7, so the J call may be wrong. CDR3 length: 14 amino acids. Germline CDR1 SGHRS, CDR2 YFSETQ. The CDR3 spells CASSPPGTLYEQYF. The CDR3 DNA follows: TGCGCCAGCAGCCCCCCCGGGACACTCTACGAGCAGTACTTC.

The chain carries TRBV4-2 and TRBJ1-3; possible D gene TRBD1, 6 bases. CDR3 length: 14 residues. Germline values: CDR1 LGHNA, CDR2 YNFKEQ. V lost 2 bases and J 8 bases, leaving 13 bases between the germline ends. The CDR3, as DNA: TGTGCCAGCAGCCAATGGGCGGGGGCGGACACCATATATTTT. This sequence encodes CASSQWAGADTIYF.

Only a few counts were recorded for this clonotype. The rearrangement uses TRBV4-3 and TRBJ2-1; 7 bases align to TRBD1. TRBJ2-7 matches the DNA end more closely, so the J call is doubtful. Germline CDR1 is LGHNA and CDR2 is YSLEER. The CDR3 extends over 16 amino acids. This chain's CDR3 is CASSQDKGARYNEQYF. The CDR3 DNA reads TGCGCCAGCAGCCAAGATAAGGGGGCCCGTTACAATGAGCAGTACTTC.

The V and J genes are TRBV27 and TRBJ2-6; D ambiguous. V lost 6 bases, J lost 0 bases, and 24 bases lay in between. Germline CDR1 MNHEY, CDR2 SMNVEV (reference sequence). This CDR3 has 20 residues. DNA of the CDR3: TGTGCCAGCAGCTCTCGGTTGGGATCGCCTAAATCCTCTGGGGCCAACGTCCTGACTTTC. This translates into CASSSRLGSPKSSGANVLTF.

This clonotype has only a few counts. The rearrangement links TRBV2 to TRBJ1-5; D might be TRBD1 (5 bases). The CDR3 consists of 14 residues. Trimming removed 4 bases at V and 6 bases at J, with 13 bases between. Per the germline V gene, CDR1 is SNHLY and CDR2 is FYNNEI. The CDR3 DNA sequence: TGTGCCAGCAGTGCGGGGCCGAGGGGTCAGCCCCAGCATTTT. Translating gives CASSAGPRGQPQHF.

On this clonotype: It may be a read error: a sequence one base away is much more abundant. The chain couples TRBV6-2 or TRBV6-3 to TRBJ2-1; 8 bases match TRBD2. V dropped 2 bases and J dropped 10; count of bases not matched to a gene: 10. The CDR3 length is 15 residues. The germline gives CDR1 MNHEY, CDR2 SVGEGT. CDR3 sequence: CASSYLSGETYEQFF. CDR3 DNA sequence: TGTGCCAGCAGTTACCTTAGCGGGGAGACCTACGAGCAGTTCTTC.

The chain uses TRBV24-1 and TRBJ1-6; 7 bases are shared with TRBD1. The V and J ends lost 9 bases and 8 bases, in that order; junction bases with no gene match: 6. This CDR3 is 13 amino acids long. Looked up from germline, CDR1 is KGHDR and CDR2 is SFDVKD. The CDR3 DNA is TGTGCCACCTCACAGGGGTTTGATTCACCCCTCCACTTT. Translated, it gives CATSQGFDSPLHF.

In its sample, this clonotype was seen a few times. The chain combines TRBV12-3 or TRBV12-4 with TRBJ2-5, with TRBD2 identical over 12 bases. V trimming: 4 bases; J trimming: 1 base; junction bases outside the gene matches: 4. The CDR3 totals 16 residues. In nucleotides, the CDR3 is TGTGCCAGCAGTTCGTCACTAGCGGGGGGCCAAGAGACCCAGTACTTC. The encoded protein is CASSSSLAGGQETQYF.

V is TRBV5-1 and J is TRBJ1-4; 7 nucleotides line up with TRBD1. Trimming cost V 4 bases and J 4 bases; bases outside gene matches: 7. This CDR3 is built from 15 residues. Germline V gene lookup returns CDR1 SGHRS and CDR2 YFSETQ. CDR3 DNA: TGCGCCAGCAGCCTCAGGGGACAGAATAATGAAAAACTGTTTTTT. It yields the protein CASSLRGQNNEKLFF.

This clonotype has only a few counts. The chain joins TRBV12-3 or TRBV12-4 to TRBJ1-4; D gene unclear. The CDR3 consists of 15 residues. V lost 5 bases and J 7 bases, leaving 17 bases between the germline ends. CDR3 residues: CASSGSSAIGEKLFF. CDR3 coding DNA: TGTGCCAGCAGTGGAAGTTCCGCCATTGGTGAAAAACTGTTTTTT.

This clonotype was recorded a few times. This chain links TRBV24-1 with TRBJ1-2; D not certain. This CDR3 contains 12 residues. Trimming pared 1 base from V and 8 bases from J, leaving 7 bases between. Germline values: CDR1 KGHDR, CDR2 SFDVKD. The DNA of the CDR3 is TGTGCCACCAGTGATTTAAGCAGCGGCTACACCTTC. Translation gives CATSDLSSGYTF.

The chain employs TRBV12-3 or TRBV12-4 and TRBJ2-5; 10 positions agree with TRBD1. J lost 11 bases, V lost 6 bases, and 12 bases had no gene match. This CDR3 region has 14 residues. The CDR3 sequence is CASSSGTGDWEQYF. The CDR3, as DNA: TGTGCCAGCAGCTCCGGGACAGGGGACTGGGAGCAGTACTTC.

At least ten counts were recorded for this clonotype. The gene calls are TRBV25-1 and TRBJ2-1; 8 nucleotides line up with TRBD2. The CDR3 consists of 12 residues. V gave up 6 bases and J gave up 8 bases; unmatched junction bases: 3. Germline lookup yields CDR1 MGHDK and CDR2 SYGVNS. Here the CDR3 reads CASSPGGDEQFF. The CDR3 DNA reads TGTGCCAGCAGCCCGGGGGGGGATGAGCAGTTCTTC.

This clonotype has just a few counts. The V and J genes are TRBV6-5 and TRBJ2-7; D possibly matches TRBD1 or TRBD2 (5 bases each). The CDR3 contains 15 residues. The V end was cut by 7 bases, the J end by 5 bases, with 21 bases between. Germline-derived CDR1 and CDR2 are MNHEY and SVGAGI. The CDR3 here is CASTRAGTERNEQYF. CDR3 nucleotides: TGTGCCAGCACACGCGCTGGGACCGAGAGGAACGAGCAGTACTTC.

The chain has TRBV5-1 and TRBJ2-3; TRBD1 might be the D (6 bases). The CDR3 consists of 14 residues. The V end was cut by 4 bases, the J end by 5 bases, with 14 bases between. Germline-derived CDR1 and CDR2 are SGHRS and YFSETQ. CDR3 coding DNA: TGCGCCAGCAGCGCAACAGAAGGGGGAGATACGCAGTATTTT. Encoded protein: CASSATEGGDTQYF.

The rearrangement joins TRBV20-1 to TRBJ2-7, with D hard to call. The DNA end favors TRBJ2-5, so the J call may be wrong. The length of the CDR3 is 15 residues. The V gene's germline CDR1 is DFQATT and CDR2 SNEGSKA (reference sequence). CDR3: CSARDSSTAVETQYF. CDR3 sequence (DNA): TGCAGTGCTAGAGATTCGTCGACTGCCGTGGAGACCCAGTACTTC.

The rearrangement uses TRBV18 and TRBJ2-5; D is uncertain. Germline V gene lookup returns CDR1 KGHSH and CDR2 LQKENI. Trimming left V 3 bases short and J 0 bases short, with 14 bases between. The CDR3 totals 16 residues. This CDR3 reads CASSPGELSYQETQYF. The CDR3 nucleotides read TGTGCCAGCTCACCGGGTGAGCTGTCCTACCAAGAGACCCAGTACTTC.

The gene calls are TRBV28 and TRBJ1-2; unclear D gene. Germline CDR1 and CDR2: MDHEN and SYDVKM. This CDR3 contains 12 residues. V lost 5 bases to trimming and J lost 3 bases, with 7 bases between them. The CDR3 region is CASSGQHYGYTF. As DNA, the CDR3 is TGTGCCAGCAGTGGGCAGCACTATGGCTACACCTTC.

This rearrangement joins TRBV10-3 to TRBJ2-3, with TRBD2 matching 14 bases. The ends lost 8 bases at V and 4 bases at J; junction bases unmatched: 2. The germline V gene has CDR1 ENHRY and CDR2 SYGVKD. This CDR3 region has 14 residues. CDR3 coding DNA: TGTGCCATCGGGACTAGCGGGGGCTCAGATACGCAGTATTTT. Amino acids: CAIGTSGGSDTQYF.

This clonotype occurred a few times. The genes are TRBV29-1 and TRBJ1-4; no firm D call. The V end lost 6 bases, the J end lost 7 bases, and 15 bases lay between the germline ends. Germline CDR1 reads SQVTM; CDR2 reads ANQGSEA. The CDR3 is 13 residues long. The CDR3 reads CSVMAVTSEKLFF. Here the CDR3 DNA reads TGCAGCGTGATGGCCGTGACTTCTGAAAAACTGTTTTTT.

This clonotype was detected only a few times. The J gene is TRBJ1-2, the V gene TRBV10-3; tentatively, D is TRBD1 (5 bases). Germline CDR1 reads ENHRY; CDR2 reads SYGVKD. The CDR3 is 13 residues long. Trimming removed 3 bases at V and 8 bases at J, with 13 bases between. CDR3 bases: TGTGCCATCAGTGAATCGGGACCTGACGGCTACACCTTC. This sequence encodes CAISESGPDGYTF.